This is a list of T cell receptor beta chains from one sample in a study of blood T cell repertoires in COVID-19. Produced via immunoSEQ multiplex PCR; TCRdb's table is partial and in-frame only. Counted here are some 520,000 clones, 89% occurring once; the ten biggest clones make up approximately 0.9%. The sample was peripheral blood. These receptors were taken from a man aged 18 to 30 with COVID-19, enrolled during active disease. Each CDR3 is given with its conserved first and last residue. A D gene is named only where the DNA matches it firmly. Clone size appears in some rows only: once, few, many, or a class for an expanded clone.

cdr3_nt cdr3_aa d_call v_call clone_size j_call
TGTGCCAGTAGAACAGGGGGAAATCAGCCCCAGCATTTT CASRTGGNQPQHF TRBD1 TRBV19 . TRBJ1-5
TGTGCCAGCAGTCAGGGTTACCTCAATCAGCCCCAGCATTTT CASSQGYLNQPQHF . TRBV9 . TRBJ1-5
TGTGCCAGCTTGAGGGACAGCGGCTATGGCTACACCTTC CASLRDSGYGYTF TRBD1 TRBV5-4 . TRBJ1-2
TGTGCCAGCTCACCACTGGCTGTCAATGAGCAGTTCTTC CASSPLAVNEQFF . TRBV18 . TRBJ2-1
TGTGCCAGCATCAGGACCGCCGGGGGCACTGAAGCTTTCTTT CASIRTAGGTEAFF . TRBV2 once TRBJ1-1
TGTGCCAGCAGCCCCAATAGCGGGGGCCTCTCCTACGAGCAGTACTTC CASSPNSGGLSYEQYF TRBD2 TRBV7-9 . TRBJ2-7
TGTGCCAGTAGGACAGGAGTCCCTGAAGCTTTCTTT CASRTGVPEAFF . TRBV19 . TRBJ1-1
TGCGCCAGCAGCGCCCAGGGGATAGGGGAGCTGTTTTTT CASSAQGIGELFF . TRBV5-1 . TRBJ2-2
TGTGCCAGCAAGAGGGGACAGGGAGCCGTCGAGCAGTACTTC CASKRGQGAVEQYF TRBD1 TRBV6-5 . TRBJ2-7
TGTGCCAGCAGCGCCCAGCGGGGGGGCACCATTCAGTACTTC CASSAQRGGTIQYF TRBD2 TRBV3-1/TRBV3-2 . TRBJ2-4
TGTGCCACCCGACTCGGGGACACCGGGGAGCTGTTTTTT CATRLGDTGELFF . TRBV2 once TRBJ2-2
TGTGCCACCAGTGATCCCGGGACTAGTCTGGGTGAGCAGTTCTTC CATSDPGTSLGEQFF TRBD2 TRBV24-1 . TRBJ2-1
TGTGCCAGTAGTTCAGCGGGAGGCTACGAGCAGTACTTC CASSSAGGYEQYF TRBD2 TRBV19 . TRBJ2-7
TGTGCCAGCAGCCAAGTCCCACCTTGGACTAGCGATTACGAGCAGTACTTC CASSQVPPWTSDYEQYF TRBD2 TRBV14 . TRBJ2-7
TGTGCCAGCAGCCTATCGTCCGGGACAGGGGATCGGGAGACCCAGTACTTC CASSLSSGTGDRETQYF TRBD1 TRBV3-1/TRBV3-2 . TRBJ2-5
TGTGCCACCAGTGACTCCGCGGACAGGGACAATGAGCAGTTCTTC CATSDSADRDNEQFF TRBD1 TRBV24-1 . TRBJ2-1
TGTGCCAGCAGTTCTGGGAGCTCCTACGAGCAGTACTTC CASSSGSSYEQYF . TRBV2 . TRBJ2-7
TGTGCCAGCAGCGTTAGCAGGGGCTCTGACGAGCAGTACTTC CASSVSRGSDEQYF . TRBV9 . TRBJ2-7
TGTGCCAGCAGCCCTGGGACAGGGGGCGGGACTGAAGCTTTCTTT CASSPGTGGGTEAFF TRBD1 TRBV27 once TRBJ1-1
TGTGCCACCAGAGGCGGAGCATGGGATGAGCAGTTCTTC CATRGGAWDEQFF . TRBV6-5 . TRBJ2-1
TGCGCCAGCAGCGCCGGGACAGGGAACACTGAAGCTTTCTTT CASSAGTGNTEAFF TRBD1 TRBV5-1 . TRBJ1-1
TGTGCCAGCAGCTTAGTGACTAGCGGGAGGGCCGTTGAGCAGTTCTTC CASSLVTSGRAVEQFF TRBD2 TRBV7-8 . TRBJ2-1
TGCGCCAGCAGCCGCCGGGACCCCCCGGAGGGCGAAAAACTGTTTTTT CASSRRDPPEGEKLFF . TRBV4-1 . TRBJ1-4
TGTGCCTGGAGTAAAGGGGGCCACCTGAATGAGCAGTTCTTC CAWSKGGHLNEQFF TRBD1 TRBV30 . TRBJ2-1